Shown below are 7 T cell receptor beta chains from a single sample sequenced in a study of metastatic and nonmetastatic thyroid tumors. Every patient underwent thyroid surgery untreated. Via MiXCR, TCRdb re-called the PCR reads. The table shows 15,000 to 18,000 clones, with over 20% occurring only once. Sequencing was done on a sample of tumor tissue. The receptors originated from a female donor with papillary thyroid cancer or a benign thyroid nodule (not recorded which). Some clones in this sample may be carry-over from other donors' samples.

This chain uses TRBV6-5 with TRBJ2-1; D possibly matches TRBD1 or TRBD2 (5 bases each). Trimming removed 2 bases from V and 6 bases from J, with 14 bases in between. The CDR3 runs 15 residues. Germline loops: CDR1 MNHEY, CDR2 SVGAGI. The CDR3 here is CASSYRGRSSNEQFF. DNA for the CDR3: TGTGCCAGCAGTTACCGGGGCAGGAGTAGCAATGAGCAGTTCTTC.

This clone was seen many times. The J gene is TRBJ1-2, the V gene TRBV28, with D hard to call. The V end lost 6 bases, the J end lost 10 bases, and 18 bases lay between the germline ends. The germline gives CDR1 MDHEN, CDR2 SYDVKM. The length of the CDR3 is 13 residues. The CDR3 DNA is TGTGCCAGCAGCCGGGAGGTCCTTATTAACTACACCTTC. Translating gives CASSREVLINYTF.

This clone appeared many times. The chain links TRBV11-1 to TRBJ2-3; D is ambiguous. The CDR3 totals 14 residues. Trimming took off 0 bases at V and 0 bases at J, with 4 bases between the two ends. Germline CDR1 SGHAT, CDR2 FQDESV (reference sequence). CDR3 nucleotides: TGTGCCAGCAGCTTAGCCCCAAGCACAGATACGCAGTATTTT. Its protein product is CASSLAPSTDTQYF.

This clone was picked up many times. In DNA, the CDR3 is TGTGCCAGCAGCCGCCTTGGGACAGGGATCACAGATACGCAGTATTTT. Translation gives CASSRLGTGITDTQYF. This chain connects TRBV7-2 to TRBJ2-3, with 9 nucleotides matching TRBD1. Trimming cost V 5 bases and J 2 bases; bases outside gene matches: 8. The CDR3 has 16 amino acids. The germline CDR1 and CDR2 sequences are SGHTA and FQGNSA.

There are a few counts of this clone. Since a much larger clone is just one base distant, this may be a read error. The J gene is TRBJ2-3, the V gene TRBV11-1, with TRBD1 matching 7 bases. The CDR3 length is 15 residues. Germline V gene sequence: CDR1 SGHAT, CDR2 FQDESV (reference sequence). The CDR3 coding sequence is TGTGCCAGCAGCTCGACAGGGAACTACACAGGTACGCAGTATTTT. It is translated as CASSSTGNYTGTQYF.

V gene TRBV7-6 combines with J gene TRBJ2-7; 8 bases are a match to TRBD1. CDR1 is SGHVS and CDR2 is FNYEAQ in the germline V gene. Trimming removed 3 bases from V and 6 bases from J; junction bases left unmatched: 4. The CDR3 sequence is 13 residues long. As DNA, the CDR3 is TGTGCCAGCAGCTTCAGGGGGCTGGTCGAGCAGTACTTC. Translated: CASSFRGLVEQYF.

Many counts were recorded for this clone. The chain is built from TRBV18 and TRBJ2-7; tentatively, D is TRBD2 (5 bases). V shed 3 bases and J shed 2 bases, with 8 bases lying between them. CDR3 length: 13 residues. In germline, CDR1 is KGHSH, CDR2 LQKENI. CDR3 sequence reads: CASSPRAAYEQYF. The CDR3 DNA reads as TGTGCCAGCTCACCGAGAGCGGCCTACGAGCAGTACTTC.